This T cell receptor beta chain was sequenced during a study of T-cell reconstitution after alpha-beta-depleted transplantation in children. Study-level points and caveats: Day-60 TCRbeta diversity that was high in some patients was derived from surviving recipient T cells and thymic progenitors.

Concerning this clonotype: Its matching antigen is unknown.

Trimming took 9 bases from V and 4 from J; bases not matched to a gene: 1. The CDR3 spans 11 residues. Germline loops: CDR1 LNHNV, CDR2 YYDKDF (reference sequence). Researchers prepared the TCRbeta library using unique molecular identifiers, the study reports. TCRdb itself ran the PCR reads through MiXCR, one entry per CDR3 protein. The sample carries 300,000 to 350,000 distinct CDR3 sequences, approximately 23% recorded once. The chain couples TRBV15 to TRBJ2-7, with 9 nucleotides matching TRBD2. The sample consisted of PBMCs, mostly from graft donor cells, taken 180 days after TCRalphabeta/CD19-depleted stem cell transplant. This TCR was recovered from a male patient younger than 18 who had a stem cell transplant for acute lymphoblastic leukemia, so the T cells may come from the graft donor. CDR3 loop: CATSGRYEQYF. CDR3 in DNA: TGTGCCACAAGCGGGAGGTACGAGCAGTACTTC.